This T cell receptor beta chain was found in a study of shared clonotypes between healthy human individuals. As for the study in general: Each donor's CD8 memory used one plate, CD8 naive two, each CD4 subset three.

Profiling relied on immunoSEQ multiplex PCR, and the TCRdb table lists in-frame clones only, not all of them. The table includes some 320,000 clones, around 86% detected once. The germline V and J ends were trimmed by 3 bases and 4 bases, with 13 bases remaining between them. This CDR3 spans 14 amino acids. From germline, CDR1 is MDHEN and CDR2 SYDVKM. Regarding this clone: Its antigen is undetermined.

Study-level results: Generation of non-shared clonotypes was less probable than generation of clonotypes shared by all four donors.

The origin of this receptor is a man younger than 35 in good health. V usage is TRBV28 and J usage is TRBJ2-7; tentatively, D is TRBD1 or TRBD2 (5 bases each). Input material: memory CD8+ T cells sorted from blood. The subset was: CD45RO+ cells pooled with CCR7-negative TemRA cells. The CDR3 DNA is TGTGCCAGCAGTTTGGTGGGGGAAGGTTACGAGCAGTACTTC. Translated: CASSLVGEGYEQYF.